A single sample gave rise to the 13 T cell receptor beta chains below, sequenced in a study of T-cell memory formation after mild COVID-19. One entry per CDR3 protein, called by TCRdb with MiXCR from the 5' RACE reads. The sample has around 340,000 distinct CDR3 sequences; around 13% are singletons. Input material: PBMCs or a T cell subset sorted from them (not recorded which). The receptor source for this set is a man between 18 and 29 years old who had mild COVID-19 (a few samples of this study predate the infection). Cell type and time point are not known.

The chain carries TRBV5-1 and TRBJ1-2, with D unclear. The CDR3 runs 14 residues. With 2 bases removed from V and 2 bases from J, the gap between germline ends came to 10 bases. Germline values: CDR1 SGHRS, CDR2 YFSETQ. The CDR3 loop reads CASSFRAGNYGYTF. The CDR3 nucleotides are TGCGCCAGCAGCTTTAGGGCGGGGAACTATGGCTACACCTTC.

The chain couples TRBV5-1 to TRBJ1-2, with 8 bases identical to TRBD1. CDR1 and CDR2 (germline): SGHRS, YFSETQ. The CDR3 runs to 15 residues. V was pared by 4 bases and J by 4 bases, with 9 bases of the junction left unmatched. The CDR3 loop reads CASSPGQGAAYGYTF. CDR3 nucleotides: TGCGCCAGCAGCCCCGGGCAGGGGGCTGCCTATGGCTACACCTTC.

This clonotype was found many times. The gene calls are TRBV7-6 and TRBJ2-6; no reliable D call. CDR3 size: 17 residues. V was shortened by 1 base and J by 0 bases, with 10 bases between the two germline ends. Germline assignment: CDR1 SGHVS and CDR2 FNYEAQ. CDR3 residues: CASSLGPSSSGANVLTF. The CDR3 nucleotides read TGTGCCAGCAGCTTAGGGCCGAGTAGCTCTGGGGCCAACGTCCTGACTTTC.

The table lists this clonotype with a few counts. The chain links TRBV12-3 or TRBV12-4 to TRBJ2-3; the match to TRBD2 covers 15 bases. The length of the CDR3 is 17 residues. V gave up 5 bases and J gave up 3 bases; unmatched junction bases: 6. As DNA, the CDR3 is TGTGCCAGCAGTCCCTGGACTAGCGGGGGGGGGACAGATACGCAGTATTTT. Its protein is CASSPWTSGGGTDTQYF.

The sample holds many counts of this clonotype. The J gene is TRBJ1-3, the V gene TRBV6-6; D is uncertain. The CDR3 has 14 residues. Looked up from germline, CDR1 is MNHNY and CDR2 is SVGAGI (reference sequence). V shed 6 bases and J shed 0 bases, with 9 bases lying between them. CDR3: CASRPTGSGNTIYF. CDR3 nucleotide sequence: TGTGCCAGCAGGCCGACGGGCTCTGGAAACACCATATATTTT.

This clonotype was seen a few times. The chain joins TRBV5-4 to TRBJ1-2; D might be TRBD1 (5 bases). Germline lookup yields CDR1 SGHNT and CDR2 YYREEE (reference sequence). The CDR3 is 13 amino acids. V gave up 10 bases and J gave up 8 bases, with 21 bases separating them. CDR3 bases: TGTGCCTCCCAGCCCGGGGGAGGGGAAGGCTACACCTTC. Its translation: CASQPGGGEGYTF.

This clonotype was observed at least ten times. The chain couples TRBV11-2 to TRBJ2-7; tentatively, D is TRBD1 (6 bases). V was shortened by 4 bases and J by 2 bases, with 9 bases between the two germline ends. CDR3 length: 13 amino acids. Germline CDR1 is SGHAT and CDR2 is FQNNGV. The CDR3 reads CASSSGQPYEQYF. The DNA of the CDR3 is TGTGCCAGCAGCTCAGGACAGCCCTACGAGCAGTACTTC.

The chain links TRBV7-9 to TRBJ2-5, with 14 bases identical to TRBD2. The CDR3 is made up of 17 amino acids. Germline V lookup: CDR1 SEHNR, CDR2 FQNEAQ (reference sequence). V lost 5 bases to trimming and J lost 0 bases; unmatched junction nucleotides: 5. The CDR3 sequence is CASSPGTSGGYQETQYF. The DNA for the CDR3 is TGTGCCAGCAGCCCCGGGACTAGCGGGGGATACCAAGAGACCCAGTACTTC.

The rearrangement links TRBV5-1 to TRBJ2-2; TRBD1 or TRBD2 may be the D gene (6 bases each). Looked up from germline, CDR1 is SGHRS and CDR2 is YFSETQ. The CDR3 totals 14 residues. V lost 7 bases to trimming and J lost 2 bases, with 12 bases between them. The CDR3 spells CASGAGTNTGELFF. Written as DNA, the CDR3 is TGCGCCAGCGGGGCGGGGACAAACACCGGGGAGCTGTTTTTT. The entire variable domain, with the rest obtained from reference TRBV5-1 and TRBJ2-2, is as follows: KAGVTQTPRYLIKTRGQQVTLSCSPISGHRSVSWYQQTPGQGLQFLFEYFSETQRNKGNFPGRFSGRQFSNSRSEMNVSTLELGDSALYLCASGAGTNTGELFFGEGSRLTVL.

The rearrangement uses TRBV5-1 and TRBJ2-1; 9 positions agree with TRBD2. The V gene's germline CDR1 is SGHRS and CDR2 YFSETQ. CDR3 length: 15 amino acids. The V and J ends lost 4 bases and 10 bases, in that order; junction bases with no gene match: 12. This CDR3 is CASSATGTSSDEQFF. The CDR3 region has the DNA TGCGCCAGCAGCGCAACCGGGACTAGCAGTGACGAGCAGTTCTTC.

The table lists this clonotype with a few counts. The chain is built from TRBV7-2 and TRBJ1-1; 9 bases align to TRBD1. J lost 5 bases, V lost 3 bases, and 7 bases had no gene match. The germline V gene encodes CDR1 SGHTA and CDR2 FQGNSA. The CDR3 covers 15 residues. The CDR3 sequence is CASSFDGQGRTEAFF. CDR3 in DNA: TGTGCCAGCAGCTTCGATGGACAGGGGCGGACTGAAGCTTTCTTT.

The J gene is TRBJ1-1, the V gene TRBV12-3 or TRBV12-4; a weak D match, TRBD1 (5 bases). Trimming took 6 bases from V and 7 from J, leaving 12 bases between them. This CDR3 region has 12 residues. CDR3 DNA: TGTGCCAGCAGCTTTGGGGCAGATGAAGCTTTCTTT. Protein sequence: CASSFGADEAFF.

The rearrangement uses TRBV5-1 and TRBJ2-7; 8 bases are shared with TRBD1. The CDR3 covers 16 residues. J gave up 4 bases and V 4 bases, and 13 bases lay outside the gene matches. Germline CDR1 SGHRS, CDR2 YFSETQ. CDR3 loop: CASSGGPDRALYEQYF. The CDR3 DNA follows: TGCGCCAGCAGCGGCGGACCGGACAGGGCCCTGTACGAGCAGTACTTC.